A single sample gave rise to the 5 T cell receptor beta chains below, sequenced in a study of patients and donors after allogeneic stem cell transplantation. TCRdb reanalysed the RT-PCR reads using MiXCR and keeps one entry per CDR3 protein. This table holds about a million distinct CDR3 sequences, 15% to 20% found once. Sequenced material: blood, either unsorted or a sorted T cell fraction (not recorded which). These receptors were taken from a human donor who was either an allogeneic HSCT recipient or a stem cell or donor lymphocyte infusion donor (not recorded which). It is not recorded whose cells these are; they may come from a transplant donor.

The rearrangement joins TRBV4-1 to TRBJ1-6; D ambiguous. With 3 bases removed from V and 0 bases from J, the gap between germline ends came to 15 bases. CDR1 and CDR2 (germline): MGHRA, YSYEKL. CDR3 size: 18 residues. CDR3 region: CASSQRERSSSYNSPLHF. The DNA for the CDR3 is TGCGCCAGCAGCCAGAGGGAGAGGTCCAGCTCCTATAATTCACCCCTCCACTTT.

This clonotype showed up many times. The junction and the germline gene differ at one end; a read error may be behind it. The chain joins TRBV4-2 to TRBJ2-7; D is unclear. Germline assignment: CDR1 LGHNA and CDR2 YNFKEQ. The CDR3 runs 11 residues. CDR3 residues: CASSQEDEQYF. CDR3 sequence (DNA): TGCGCCAGCAGCCAAGAAGACGAGCAGTACTTC.

This clonotype has more than one count but fewer than ten. The V call is TRBV12-3 or TRBV12-4, the J call TRBJ2-7; 13 bases match TRBD2. Unmatched junction bases numbered 14, after V lost 3 bases and J lost 6 bases. The CDR3 sequence is 18 residues long. The CDR3 nucleotides are TGTGCCAGCAGTTTTAGTGGCGGCCGGACTAGCGGGAGAGGCGAGCAGTACTTC. Its protein is CASSFSGGRTSGRGEQYF.

The J gene is TRBJ2-1, the V gene TRBV5-4; tentatively, D is TRBD2 (5 bases). The V gene's germline CDR1 is SGHNT and CDR2 YYREEE (reference sequence). The CDR3 is made up of 15 amino acids. V was clipped by 3 bases and J by 2 bases, with 12 bases between them. The CDR3 sequence: CASSSEADPYNEQFF. The CDR3 DNA reads TGTGCCAGCAGCTCGGAGGCAGATCCCTACAATGAGCAGTTCTTC.

This sequence joins TRBV7-9 and TRBJ2-1; 9 bases are shared with TRBD1. The junction had 5 bases not matched to a gene; V was cut back by 7 bases and J by 4 bases. Germline CDR1 SEHNR, CDR2 FQNEAQ (reference sequence). CDR3 length: 14 amino acids. The CDR3 protein is CASNRDRDYNEQFF. The DNA of the CDR3 is TGTGCCAGCAACCGGGACAGGGATTACAATGAGCAGTTCTTC. The whole variable domain, filled in from reference TRBV7-9 and TRBJ2-1, reads DTGVSQNPRHKITKRGQNVTFRCDPISEHNRLYWYRQTLGQGPEFLTYFQNEAQLEKSRLLSDRFSAERPKGSFSTLEIQRTEQGDSAMYLCASNRDRDYNEQFFGPGTRLTVL.